These T cell receptor beta chains were read from a single sample in a study of hypomethylating agent response in myelodysplastic syndrome. Method: immunoSEQ multiplex PCR; TCRdb's copy keeps in-frame clones and lacks some. The sample has some 4,500 clones; approximately 78% are singletons. This sample comprised bone marrow, obtained before or after starting hypomethylating agent treatment for myelodysplastic syndrome (not recorded which). These TCRs come from a human donor with myelodysplastic syndrome. CDR3s include the opening cysteine and the closing phenylalanine or tryptophan. D genes are given only for firm matches. Clone size is given for some rows only: seen once, a few or many times, or a class if the clone is expanded.

j_call clone_size v_call d_call cdr3_aa cdr3_nt
TRBJ2-7 NA TRBV7-9 TRBD1 CASSPLDRGTYEQYF TGTGCCAGCAGCCCGTTGGACAGGGGCACCTACGAGCAGTACTTC
TRBJ2-2 NA TRBV18 TRBD2 CASSPGLATNTGELFF TGTGCCAGCTCACCCGGACTAGCGACTAACACCGGGGAGCTGTTTTTT
TRBJ2-7 few TRBV6-5 TRBD1 CASRLTGGAYEQYF TGTGCCAGTCGACTGACAGGGGGCGCCTACGAGCAGTACTTC
TRBJ2-7 NA TRBV5-1 NA CASSLDYNYYEQYF TGCGCCAGCAGCTTGGACTACAATTACTACGAGCAGTACTTC
TRBJ1-2 few TRBV7-2 NA CASSFVTGANYGYTF TGTGCCAGCAGCTTCGTAACAGGAGCTAACTATGGCTACACCTTC
TRBJ2-7 few TRBV27 NA CASSFSRDFYEQYF TGTGCCAGCAGTTTCTCCCGCGACTTCTACGAGCAGTACTTC
TRBJ2-5 NA TRBV2 TRBD2 CASSRGLEETQYF TGTGCCAGCAGTCGCGGACTAGAAGAGACCCAGTACTTC
TRBJ1-1 NA TRBV5-1 TRBD1 CASSLLGTANTEAFF TGCGCCAGCAGCTTGCTGGGGACAGCGAACACTGAAGCTTTCTTT
TRBJ2-7 NA TRBV7-9 TRBD2 CASSPGLAGPPGQYF TGTGCCAGCAGCCCGGGACTAGCGGGACCCCCCGGGCAGTACTTC
TRBJ2-5 NA TRBV19 TRBD2 CASSMASGTLETQYF TGTGCCAGTAGTATGGCTAGCGGGACCTTGGAGACCCAGTACTTC
TRBJ2-3 NA TRBV4-3 NA CASSQDRGAGTDTQYF TGCGCCAGCAGCCAAGATCGGGGCGCGGGCACAGATACGCAGTATTTT
TRBJ2-7 few TRBV5-1 NA CASSTSYEQYF TGCGCCAGCAGCACGTCCTACGAGCAGTACTTC
TRBJ2-3 NA TRBV13 NA CASSLSGAGSDTQYF TGTGCCAGCAGCTTAAGTGGGGCGGGATCCGATACGCAGTATTTT
TRBJ2-5 NA TRBV5-5 TRBD1 CASSLGQGKGTQYF TGTGCCAGCAGCCTAGGACAGGGGAAGGGGACCCAGTACTTC